The present entry profiles one TCR beta chain with its context. The entry originates in a study of blood T cell repertoires in COVID-19. Authors' processing steps: Reference gene primer amplification gave estimated nucleated cell counts. TCRdb's copy holds only in-frame clones and misses some; the assay was immunoSEQ multiplex PCR. V, J and clone size reflect that table, while D and trimming were determined from the DNA. The table lists tens of thousands of clones, 80% to 85% of them singletons. The CDR3 extends over 14 amino acids. Per germline, CDR1 MNHEY and CDR2 SVGAGI. Germline trimming cut 6 bases from V and 8 bases from J; bases unmatched to any gene: 7.

This chain joins TRBV6-5 and TRBJ1-4; 9 nucleotides agree with TRBD1. The sequenced sample was peripheral blood. The clonotype originates from an elderly woman with active or convalescent COVID-19. The CDR3 spells CASRAGQGWEKLFF. CDR3 nucleotide sequence: TGTGCCAGCAGGGCGGGACAGGGATGGGAAAAACTGTTTTTT.